This entry describes one T cell receptor (beta chain). What it binds is not known. Data came from immunoSEQ multiplex PCR; TCRdb stores just in-frame clones and leaves some out. The sample includes 100,000 to 150,000 clones, roughly 88% of them seen just once. This sample is drawn from a study of cytotoxic CD8 clonotypes in ibrutinib-treated CLL. Study overall: It was after a median 12 months of treatment, range 6 to 36, that response samples were taken.

Study-level points and caveats: Private clonotypes, not public ones, expanded at ibrutinib response. Higher clonality was seen at ibrutinib response and a return toward baseline at progression. Patients with sustained remission and those progressing were sampled at differing times.

From germline, CDR1 is MNHNS and CDR2 SASEGT. This CDR3 contains 20 residues. V was shortened by 0 bases and J by 3 bases, with 24 bases between the two germline ends. The chain employs TRBV6-1 and TRBJ2-1, with D perhaps TRBD2 (6 bases). Specimen: PBMCs, collected after 24 months of ibrutinib treatment. This receptor was identified in a human donor with chronic lymphocytic leukemia. The CDR3 region is CASSEAQRVRREPIYNEQFF. CDR3 coding DNA: TGTGCCAGCAGTGAAGCGCAAAGGGTAAGGAGGGAGCCTATCTACAATGAGCAGTTCTTC.